Listed below are T cell receptor beta chains from one sample, sequenced in a study of cytomegalovirus exposure and HLA in healthy donors. Libraries were prepared by immunoSEQ multiplex PCR; TCRdb keeps only in-frame clonotypes and omits some of them. The sample lists 150,000 to 180,000 clones; 70% to 80% were seen once. Sequencing input: PBMCs. All receptors come from a man aged 30-40 years in good health and CMV-seropositive. The CDR3 runs from the conserved cysteine through the conserved F or W. D genes are given only for firm matches. A row's size may be missing; if present it is once, few, many or a size class.

CDR3aa: CASGQGAGTGELFF
CDR3nt: TGTGCCAGTGGACAGGGGGCGGGCACCGGGGAGCTGTTTTTT
d_gene: TRBD1
abundance: -
j_gene: TRBJ2-2
v_gene: TRBV19
len: 14

CDR3aa: CASQVIPSEGKLFF
CDR3nt: TGTGCCAGCCAAGTGATCCCCAGCGAAGGAAAACTGTTTTTT
d_gene: -
abundance: -
j_gene: TRBJ1-4
v_gene: TRBV7-9
len: 14

CDR3aa: CASSKGGSSDPYEQYF
CDR3nt: TGTGCCAGCAGCAAAGGGGGGTCTAGCGATCCCTACGAGCAGTACTTC
d_gene: -
abundance: -
j_gene: TRBJ2-7
v_gene: TRBV21-1
len: 16

CDR3aa: CASTRLAGDYEQYF
CDR3nt: TGTGCCAGCACTCGACTAGCGGGGGACTACGAGCAGTACTTC
d_gene: TRBD2
abundance: few
j_gene: TRBJ2-7
v_gene: TRBV6-1
len: 14

CDR3aa: CASRRRATNEKLFF
CDR3nt: TGTGCCAGCAGGCGCCGGGCAACTAATGAAAAACTGTTTTTT
d_gene: -
abundance: few
j_gene: TRBJ1-4
v_gene: TRBV28
len: 14

CDR3aa: CASSPRATDQPQHF
CDR3nt: TGTGCCAGCTCACCACGAGCGACAGATCAGCCCCAGCATTTT
d_gene: -
abundance: -
j_gene: TRBJ1-5
v_gene: TRBV18
len: 14

CDR3aa: CASSPTVLSGNTIYF
CDR3nt: TGTGCCAGCTCACCGACAGTCCTCTCTGGAAACACCATATATTTT
d_gene: -
abundance: few
j_gene: TRBJ1-3
v_gene: TRBV18
len: 15

CDR3aa: CASSLLMGGTYEQYF
CDR3nt: TGTGCCAGCAGCCTCCTAATGGGGGGGACCTACGAGCAGTACTTC
d_gene: TRBD2
abundance: -
j_gene: TRBJ2-7
v_gene: TRBV7-9
len: 15

CDR3aa: CASSLVREVNEQFF
CDR3nt: TGTGCCAGCAGCTTAGTGCGCGAGGTGAATGAGCAGTTCTTC
d_gene: -
abundance: -
j_gene: TRBJ2-1
v_gene: TRBV7-9
len: 14

CDR3aa: CASRYSGSGSYNEQFF
CDR3nt: TGTGCCAGCAGATATAGCGGGAGCGGCTCCTACAATGAGCAGTTCTTC
d_gene: TRBD2
abundance: -
j_gene: TRBJ2-1
v_gene: TRBV28
len: 16

CDR3aa: CASSLASGSQETQYF
CDR3nt: TGTGCCAGCAGCTTAGCTAGCGGGTCCCAAGAGACCCAGTACTTC
d_gene: TRBD2
abundance: -
j_gene: TRBJ2-5
v_gene: TRBV7-2
len: 15

CDR3aa: CASRGGTSHYEQYF
CDR3nt: TGTGCCAGCAGGGGCGGGACTAGCCATTACGAGCAGTACTTC
d_gene: TRBD2
abundance: -
j_gene: TRBJ2-7
v_gene: TRBV6-1
len: 14

CDR3aa: CASRKYTRDSNSPLHF
CDR3nt: TGTGCCAGCAGGAAGTATACAAGGGACAGTAATTCACCCCTCCACTTT
d_gene: TRBD1
abundance: -
j_gene: TRBJ1-6
v_gene: TRBV6-6
len: 16

CDR3aa: CASSLRTGAGTGELFF
CDR3nt: TGTGCCAGCAGCTTAAGGACAGGGGCTGGGACCGGGGAGCTGTTTTTT
d_gene: TRBD1
abundance: -
j_gene: TRBJ2-2
v_gene: TRBV11-3
len: 16

CDR3aa: CASSDPFRGITIYF
CDR3nt: TGTGCCAGCAGTGACCCATTCAGGGGTATCACCATATATTTT
d_gene: -
abundance: -
j_gene: TRBJ1-3
v_gene: TRBV6-5
len: 14

CDR3aa: CSVDLVAGVSNEQFF
CDR3nt: TGCAGCGTTGATCTGGTAGCGGGAGTCTCCAATGAGCAGTTCTTC
d_gene: TRBD2
abundance: few
j_gene: TRBJ2-1
v_gene: TRBV29-1
len: 15

CDR3aa: CASRPGGSGNTIYF
CDR3nt: TGTGCCAGCAGACCAGGGGGATCTGGAAACACCATATATTTT
d_gene: TRBD1
abundance: once
j_gene: TRBJ1-3
v_gene: TRBV7-9
len: 14

CDR3aa: CASSKGARNQPQHF
CDR3nt: TGTGCCAGTAGTAAAGGGGCACGCAATCAGCCCCAGCATTTT
d_gene: -
abundance: -
j_gene: TRBJ1-5
v_gene: TRBV19
len: 14

CDR3aa: CASSIGTAGVGETQYF
CDR3nt: TGTGCCAGTAGTATCGGGACAGCGGGAGTCGGGGAGACCCAGTACTTC
d_gene: -
abundance: -
j_gene: TRBJ2-5
v_gene: TRBV19
len: 16

CDR3aa: CTSSQLVEAETQYF
CDR3nt: TGCACCAGCAGCCAGTTGGTAGAGGCCGAGACCCAGTACTTC
d_gene: -
abundance: -
j_gene: TRBJ2-5
v_gene: TRBV1
len: 14

CDR3aa: CASRTSPYEQYF
CDR3nt: TGTGCCAGCAGGACTAGTCCCTACGAGCAGTACTTC
d_gene: -
abundance: -
j_gene: TRBJ2-7
v_gene: TRBV6-5
len: 12

CDR3aa: CASSFQGGNQPQHF
CDR3nt: TGTGCCAGCAGTTTCCAGGGGGGCAATCAGCCCCAGCATTTT
d_gene: TRBD1
abundance: -
j_gene: TRBJ1-5
v_gene: TRBV27
len: 14

CDR3aa: CASSLGQGGEKLFF
CDR3nt: TGCGCCAGCAGCTTGGGCCAGGGTGGGGAAAAACTGTTTTTT
d_gene: -
abundance: -
j_gene: TRBJ1-4
v_gene: TRBV5-1
len: 14

CDR3aa: CASSPDREAGNTIYF
CDR3nt: TGTGCCAGCAGCCCTGACAGGGAAGCTGGAAACACCATATATTTT
d_gene: TRBD1
abundance: -
j_gene: TRBJ1-3
v_gene: TRBV4-2
len: 15

CDR3aa: CASSPTGFYNEQFF
CDR3nt: TGTGCCAGCTCACCCACAGGGTTCTACAATGAGCAGTTCTTC
d_gene: -
abundance: -
j_gene: TRBJ2-1
v_gene: TRBV18
len: 14

CDR3aa: CASCRENSNQPQHF
CDR3nt: TGTGCCAGCTGCCGGGAAAATAGCAATCAGCCCCAGCATTTT
d_gene: -
abundance: -
j_gene: TRBJ1-5
v_gene: TRBV6-1
len: 14

CDR3aa: CASSLLRQQGYEQYF
CDR3nt: TGTGCCAGCAGTTTACTTCGGCAACAGGGGTACGAGCAGTACTTC
d_gene: TRBD1
abundance: -
j_gene: TRBJ2-7
v_gene: TRBV27
len: 15

CDR3aa: CASSLDRGQGINEKLFF
CDR3nt: TGTGCCAGCAGCTTGGACCGGGGACAGGGGATTAATGAAAAACTGTTTTTT
d_gene: TRBD1
abundance: -
j_gene: TRBJ1-4
v_gene: TRBV5-8
len: 17

CDR3aa: CSAYYGYTF
CDR3nt: TGCAGTGCCTACTATGGCTACACCTTC
d_gene: -
abundance: -
j_gene: TRBJ1-2
v_gene: TRBV20-1
len: 9

CDR3aa: CASSVRGAISPEQYF
CDR3nt: TGTGCCAGCAGTGTTCGGGGGGCCATCTCCCCCGAGCAGTACTTC
d_gene: -
abundance: -
j_gene: TRBJ2-7
v_gene: TRBV2
len: 15

CDR3aa: CASSKNTEAFF
CDR3nt: TGTGCCAGCTCAAAGAACACTGAAGCTTTCTTT
d_gene: -
abundance: once
j_gene: TRBJ1-1
v_gene: TRBV28
len: 11

CDR3aa: CAIRATVQDNEQFF
CDR3nt: TGTGCCATCAGGGCGACTGTCCAAGACAATGAGCAGTTCTTC
d_gene: -
abundance: -
j_gene: TRBJ2-1
v_gene: TRBV10-3
len: 14

CDR3aa: CASSPGEGQQNSPLHF
CDR3nt: TGTGCCAGCAGCCCAGGTGAGGGACAGCAGAATTCACCCCTCCACTTT
d_gene: TRBD1
abundance: -
j_gene: TRBJ1-6
v_gene: TRBV14
len: 16

CDR3aa: CASSWSGTADTQYF
CDR3nt: TGTGCCAGCAGCTGGAGCGGGACCGCAGATACGCAGTATTTT
d_gene: TRBD2
abundance: -
j_gene: TRBJ2-3
v_gene: TRBV5-4
len: 14

CDR3aa: CASSFGTGVPNEQFF
CDR3nt: TGTGCCAGCAGCTTCGGGACAGGGGTACCCAATGAGCAGTTCTTC
d_gene: TRBD1
abundance: -
j_gene: TRBJ2-1
v_gene: TRBV11-3
len: 15

CDR3aa: CASSYRTAGANVLTF
CDR3nt: TGCGCCAGCAGTTATAGGACAGCCGGGGCCAACGTCCTGACTTTC
d_gene: -
abundance: -
j_gene: TRBJ2-6
v_gene: TRBV5-1
len: 15

CDR3aa: CASSDTGEAGYTF
CDR3nt: TGTGCCAGCAGTGATACGGGGGAAGCTGGCTACACCTTC
d_gene: -
abundance: -
j_gene: TRBJ1-2
v_gene: TRBV25-1
len: 13

CDR3aa: CASSSGLHYEQYF
CDR3nt: TGTGCCAGCAGTTCGGGACTCCACTACGAGCAGTACTTC
d_gene: -
abundance: -
j_gene: TRBJ2-7
v_gene: TRBV27
len: 13

CDR3aa: CASSPTSGSKNEQFF
CDR3nt: TGTGCCAGCAGCCCCACTAGCGGGAGTAAAAATGAGCAGTTCTTC
d_gene: TRBD2
abundance: -
j_gene: TRBJ2-1
v_gene: TRBV7-9
len: 15